The following is a T cell receptor (beta chain) sequence with its context. The antigen is unknown. This entry belongs to a study of cytomegalovirus exposure and HLA in healthy donors. Study observations and caveats: As was reported, the HLA-A and HLA-B alleles of most subjects were accurately predicted from TCR beta sequences.

Vbeta (60) and Jbeta (13) primers were used in the PCR. The method was immunoSEQ multiplex PCR; TCRdb's version includes in-frame clones alone and lacks a portion of them. The sample includes under 55,000 clones, about 73% of them seen just once. Though nominally healthy at sampling, donors likely had unrecorded immune exposures. The specimen was PBMCs. This TCR derives from a man between 18 and 35 years old in good health and CMV-seronegative.

The DNA of the CDR3 is TGCAGCGTTGAAGGAGTGGAGCTCGGGGAGCTGTTTTTT. It codes for CSVEGVELGELFF. The chain couples TRBV29-1 to TRBJ2-2; no clear D. Trimming removed 1 base at V and 7 bases at J, with 10 bases between. CDR1 and CDR2 (germline): SQVTM, ANQGSEA. CDR3 length: 13 residues.